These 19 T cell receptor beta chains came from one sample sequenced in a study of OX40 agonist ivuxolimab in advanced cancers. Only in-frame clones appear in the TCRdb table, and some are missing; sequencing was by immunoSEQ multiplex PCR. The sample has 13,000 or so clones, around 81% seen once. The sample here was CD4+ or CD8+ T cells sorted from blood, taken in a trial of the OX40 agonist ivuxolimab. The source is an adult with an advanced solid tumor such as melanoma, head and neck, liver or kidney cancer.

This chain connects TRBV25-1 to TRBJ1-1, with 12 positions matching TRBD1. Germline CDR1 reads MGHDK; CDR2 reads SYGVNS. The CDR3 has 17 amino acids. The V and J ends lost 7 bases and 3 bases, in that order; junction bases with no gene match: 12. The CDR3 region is CASTDSGTGGGYTEAFF. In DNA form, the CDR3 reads TGTGCCAGCACCGACTCCGGGACAGGGGGCGGTTACACTGAAGCTTTCTTT.

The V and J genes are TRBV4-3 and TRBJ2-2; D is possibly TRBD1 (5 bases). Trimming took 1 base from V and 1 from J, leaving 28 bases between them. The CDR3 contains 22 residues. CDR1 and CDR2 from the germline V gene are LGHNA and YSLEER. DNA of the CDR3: TGCGCCAGCAGCCAAGTTACCGACAGAGCACCTCCAATCCGCCTGAACACCGGGGAGCTGTTTTTT. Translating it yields CASSQVTDRAPPIRLNTGELFF.

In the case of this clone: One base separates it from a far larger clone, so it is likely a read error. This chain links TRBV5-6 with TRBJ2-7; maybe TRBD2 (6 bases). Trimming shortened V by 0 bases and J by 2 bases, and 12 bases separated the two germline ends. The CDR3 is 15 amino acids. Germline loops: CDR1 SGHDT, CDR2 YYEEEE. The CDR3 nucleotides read TGTGCCAGCAGCTTGGAAGCTAGCGTTACCTACGAGCAGTACTTC. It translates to CASSLEASVTYEQYF.

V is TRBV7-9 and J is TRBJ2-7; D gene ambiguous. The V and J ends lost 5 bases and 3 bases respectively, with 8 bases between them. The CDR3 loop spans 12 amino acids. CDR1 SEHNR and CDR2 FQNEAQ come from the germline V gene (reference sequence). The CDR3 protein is CASSDPDYEQYF. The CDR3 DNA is TGTGCCAGCAGCGACCCGGACTACGAGCAGTACTTC. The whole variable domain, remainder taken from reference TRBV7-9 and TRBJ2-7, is DTGVSQNPRHKITKRGQNVTFRCDPISEHNRLYWYRQTLGQGPEFLTYFQNEAQLEKSRLLSDRFSAERPKGSFSTLEIQRTEQGDSAMYLCASSDPDYEQYFGPGTRLTVT.

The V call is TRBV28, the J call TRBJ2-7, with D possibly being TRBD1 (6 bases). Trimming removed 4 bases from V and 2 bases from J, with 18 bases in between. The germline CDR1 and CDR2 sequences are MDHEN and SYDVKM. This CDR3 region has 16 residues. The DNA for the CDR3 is TGTGCCAGCAGTTCCCCTCTGGGGGCAGGGCCCTACGAGCAGTACTTC. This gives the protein CASSSPLGAGPYEQYF.

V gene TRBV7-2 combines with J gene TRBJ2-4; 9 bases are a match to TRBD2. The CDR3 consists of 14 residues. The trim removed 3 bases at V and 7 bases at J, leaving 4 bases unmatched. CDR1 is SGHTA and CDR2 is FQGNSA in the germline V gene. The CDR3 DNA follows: TGTGCCAGCAGCTTCGGCGGGGGGGCTAACATTCAGTACTTC. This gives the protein CASSFGGGANIQYF.

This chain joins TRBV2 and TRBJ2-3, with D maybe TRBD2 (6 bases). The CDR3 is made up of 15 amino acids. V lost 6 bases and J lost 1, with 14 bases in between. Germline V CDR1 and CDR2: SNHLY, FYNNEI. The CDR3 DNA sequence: TGTGCCAGCAGGGAGAATAGCGGAGGCACAGATACGCAGTATTTT. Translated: CASRENSGGTDTQYF. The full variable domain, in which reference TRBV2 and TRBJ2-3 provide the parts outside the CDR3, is EPEVTQTPSHQVTQMGQEVILRCVPISNHLYFYWYRQILGQKVEFLVSFYNNEISEKSEIFDDQFSVERPDGSNFTLKIRSTKLEDSAMYFCASRENSGGTDTQYFGPGTRLTVL.

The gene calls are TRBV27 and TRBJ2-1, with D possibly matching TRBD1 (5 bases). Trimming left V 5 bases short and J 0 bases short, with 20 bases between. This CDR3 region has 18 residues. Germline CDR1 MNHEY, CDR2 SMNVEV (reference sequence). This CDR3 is CASSIIGRQSGSYNEQFF. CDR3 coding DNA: TGTGCCAGCAGTATTATCGGTCGACAGTCCGGCTCCTACAATGAGCAGTTCTTC.

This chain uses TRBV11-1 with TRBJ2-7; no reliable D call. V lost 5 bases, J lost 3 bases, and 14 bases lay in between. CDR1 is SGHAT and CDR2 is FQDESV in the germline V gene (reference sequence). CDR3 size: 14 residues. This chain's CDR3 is CASSLGSTGYEQYF. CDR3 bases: TGTGCCAGCAGCCTTGGCTCGACCGGCTACGAGCAGTACTTC.

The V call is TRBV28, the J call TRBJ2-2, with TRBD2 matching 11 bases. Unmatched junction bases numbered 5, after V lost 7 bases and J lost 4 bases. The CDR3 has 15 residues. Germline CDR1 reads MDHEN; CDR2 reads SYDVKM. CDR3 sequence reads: CASNLSGRATGELFF. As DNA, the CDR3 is TGTGCCAGCAACCTTAGCGGGAGGGCCACCGGGGAGCTGTTTTTT.

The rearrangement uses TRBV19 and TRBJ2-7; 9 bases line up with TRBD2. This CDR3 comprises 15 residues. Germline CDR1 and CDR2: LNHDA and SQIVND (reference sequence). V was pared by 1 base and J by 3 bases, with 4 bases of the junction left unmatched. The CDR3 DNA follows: TGTGCCAGTAGTATAGTTGGCGGGGGGGACTACGAGCAGTACTTC. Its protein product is CASSIVGGGDYEQYF.

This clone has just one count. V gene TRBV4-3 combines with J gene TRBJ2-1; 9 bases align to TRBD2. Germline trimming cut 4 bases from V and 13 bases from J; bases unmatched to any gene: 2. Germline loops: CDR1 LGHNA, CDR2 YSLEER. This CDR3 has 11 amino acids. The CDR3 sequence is CASSPRGGQFF. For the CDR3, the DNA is TGCGCCAGCAGCCCGCGGGGGGGACAGTTCTTC.

For the CDR3, the DNA is TGTGCCAGCACTGGCAGGTCCTCTGGAAACACCATATATTTT. This translates into CASTGRSSGNTIYF. This sequence joins TRBV6-1 and TRBJ1-3; D is unresolved. CDR1 and CDR2 from the germline V gene are MNHNS and SASEGT. This CDR3 contains 14 residues. Trimming removed 7 bases at V and 0 bases at J, with 10 bases between.

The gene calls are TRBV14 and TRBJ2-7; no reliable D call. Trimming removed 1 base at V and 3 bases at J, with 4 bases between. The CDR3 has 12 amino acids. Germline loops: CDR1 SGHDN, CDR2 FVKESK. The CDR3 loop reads CASSQGGYEQYF. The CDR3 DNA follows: TGTGCCAGCAGCCAAGGTGGCTACGAGCAGTACTTC.

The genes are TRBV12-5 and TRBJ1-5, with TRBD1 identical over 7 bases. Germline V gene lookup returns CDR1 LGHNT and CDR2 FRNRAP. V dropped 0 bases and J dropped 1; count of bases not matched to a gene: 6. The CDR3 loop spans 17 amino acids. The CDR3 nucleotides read TGTGCTAGTGGTTTGGTATTAGGGGGCCGGAGCAATCAGCCCCAGCATTTT. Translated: CASGLVLGGRSNQPQHF.

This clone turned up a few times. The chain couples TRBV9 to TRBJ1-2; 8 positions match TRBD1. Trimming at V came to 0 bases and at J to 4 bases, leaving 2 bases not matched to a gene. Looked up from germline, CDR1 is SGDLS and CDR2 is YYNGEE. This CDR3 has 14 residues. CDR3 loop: CASSVDDRGYGYTF. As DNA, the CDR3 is TGTGCCAGCAGCGTAGACGACAGGGGCTATGGCTACACCTTC.

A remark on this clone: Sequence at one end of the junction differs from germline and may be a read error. CDR3 sequence (DNA): TGCGCCAGCAGCCATGACAACGCTCCTGGAAACACCATATATTTT. Protein product: CASSHDNAPGNTIYF. This chain connects TRBV5-4 to TRBJ1-3; D not certain. The length of the CDR3 is 15 residues. CDR1 and CDR2 from the germline V gene are SGHNT and YYREEE (reference sequence).

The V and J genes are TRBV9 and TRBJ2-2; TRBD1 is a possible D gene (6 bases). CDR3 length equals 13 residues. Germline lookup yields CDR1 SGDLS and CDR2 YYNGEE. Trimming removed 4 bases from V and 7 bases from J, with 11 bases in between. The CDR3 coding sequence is TGTGCCAGCAGCCAACAGGGCGGCGGGGAGCTGTTTTTT. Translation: CASSQQGGGELFF. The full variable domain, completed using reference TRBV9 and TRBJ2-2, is DSGVTQTPKHLITATGQRVTLRCSPRSGDLSVYWYQQSLDQGLQFLIQYYNGEERAKGNILERFSAQQFPDLHSELNLSSLELGDSALYFCASSQQGGGELFFGEGSRLTVL.

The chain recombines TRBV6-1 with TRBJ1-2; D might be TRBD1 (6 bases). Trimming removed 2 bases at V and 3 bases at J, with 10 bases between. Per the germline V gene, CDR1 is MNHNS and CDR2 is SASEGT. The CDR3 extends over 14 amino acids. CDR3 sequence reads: CASSEWGHHYGYTF. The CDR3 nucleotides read TGTGCCAGCAGTGAATGGGGACACCACTATGGCTACACCTTC.